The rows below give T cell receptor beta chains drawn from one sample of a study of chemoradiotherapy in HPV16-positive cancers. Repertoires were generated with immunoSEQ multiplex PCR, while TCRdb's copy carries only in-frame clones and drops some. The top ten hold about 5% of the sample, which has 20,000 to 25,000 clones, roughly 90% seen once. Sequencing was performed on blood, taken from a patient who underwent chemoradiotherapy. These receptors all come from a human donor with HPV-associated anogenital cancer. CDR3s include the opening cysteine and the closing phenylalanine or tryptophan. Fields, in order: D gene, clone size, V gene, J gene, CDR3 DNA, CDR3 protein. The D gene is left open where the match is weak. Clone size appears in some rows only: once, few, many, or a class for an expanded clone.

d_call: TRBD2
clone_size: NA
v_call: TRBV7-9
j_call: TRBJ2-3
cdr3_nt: TGTGCCAGCAGCGCCCCGGGACTAGCGCCCACAGATACGCAGTATTTT
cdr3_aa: CASSAPGLAPTDTQYF

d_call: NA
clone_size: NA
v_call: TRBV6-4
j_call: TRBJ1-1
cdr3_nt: TGTGCCAGCAGTGACGGGGGGCTACGAGACACTGAAGCTTTCTTT
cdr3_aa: CASSDGGLRDTEAFF

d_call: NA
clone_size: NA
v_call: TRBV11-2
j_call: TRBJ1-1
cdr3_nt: TGTGCCAGCAGCCTAGACCCGAACACTGAAGCTTTCTTT
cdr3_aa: CASSLDPNTEAFF

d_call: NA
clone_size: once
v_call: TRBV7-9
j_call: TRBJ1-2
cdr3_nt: TGTGCCAGCAGCTTAGGGGGCGCGAAGTATGGCTACACCTTC
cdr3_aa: CASSLGGAKYGYTF

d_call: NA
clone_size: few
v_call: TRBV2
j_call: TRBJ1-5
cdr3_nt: TGTGCCAGCAGTGAAGCGCGAGGGGCAAATCAGCCCCAGCATTTT
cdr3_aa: CASSEARGANQPQHF

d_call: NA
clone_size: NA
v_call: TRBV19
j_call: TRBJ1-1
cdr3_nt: TGTGCCAGTAGTATAGTCAGGGCGGACACTGAAGCTTTCTTT
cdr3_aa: CASSIVRADTEAFF

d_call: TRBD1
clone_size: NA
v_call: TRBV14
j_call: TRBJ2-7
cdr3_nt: TGTGCCAGCAGCCAAGAGAGTGCAGGGGGATACGAGCAGTACTTC
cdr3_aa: CASSQESAGGYEQYF

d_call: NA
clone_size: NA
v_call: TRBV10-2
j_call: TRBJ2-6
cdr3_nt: TGCGCCAGCAGTGAAAGGGGGTTGGCTGGGGCCAACGTCCTGACTTTC
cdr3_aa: CASSERGLAGANVLTF

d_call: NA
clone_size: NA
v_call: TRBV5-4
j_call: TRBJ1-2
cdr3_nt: TGTGCCAGCAGCTTGGGTCCGGTCCTTAACTATGGCTACACCTTC
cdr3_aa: CASSLGPVLNYGYTF

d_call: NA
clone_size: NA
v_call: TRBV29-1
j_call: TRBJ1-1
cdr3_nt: TGCAGCGTTTCCAGGAACACTGAAGCTTTCTTT
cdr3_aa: CSVSRNTEAFF

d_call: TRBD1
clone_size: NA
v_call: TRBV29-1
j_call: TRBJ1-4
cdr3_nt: TGCAGCGCATCGACAGGGGGAGAAAAACTGTTTTTT
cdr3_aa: CSASTGGEKLFF

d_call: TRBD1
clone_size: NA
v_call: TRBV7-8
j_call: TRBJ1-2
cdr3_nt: TGTGCCAGCAGCCCCACAGGGGGCGATGGATCAAGGGGCTACACCTTC
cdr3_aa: CASSPTGGDGSRGYTF

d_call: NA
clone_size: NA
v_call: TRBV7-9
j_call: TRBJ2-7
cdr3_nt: TGTGCCAGCAGACTAACCAGGGGAACAGGCTCCTACGAGCAGTACTTC
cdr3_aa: CASRLTRGTGSYEQYF

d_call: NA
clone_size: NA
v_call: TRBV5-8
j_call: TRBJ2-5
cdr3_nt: TGTGCCAGCAGCTCTCAAGGGCGGGTTGGTGAGACCCAGTACTTC
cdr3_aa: CASSSQGRVGETQYF

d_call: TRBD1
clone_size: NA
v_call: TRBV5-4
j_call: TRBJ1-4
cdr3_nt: TGTGCCAGCAGCTTGGACAGGGGGCTTGAAAAACTGTTTTTT
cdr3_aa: CASSLDRGLEKLFF

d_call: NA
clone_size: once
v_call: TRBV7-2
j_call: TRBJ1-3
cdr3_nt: TGTGCCAGCAGCTTCACGACCGGATCTGGAAACACCATATATTTT
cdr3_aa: CASSFTTGSGNTIYF